The text below deals with one TCR beta chain. The antigen remains unidentified. The PCR made use of 60 Vbeta and 13 Jbeta primers. Clones were sequenced by immunoSEQ multiplex PCR, and TCRdb holds only the in-frame ones, with some missing. The sample yields tens of thousands of clones, over 75% seen once. This record belongs to a study of cytomegalovirus exposure and HLA in healthy donors. Study details: There were 65 million to 85 million unique TCRs (from HLA-typed donors) in an early data release. Regarding the study as a whole: The productive fraction for most TCR beta V segments was about 90% or about 30% in an earlier analysis.

The CDR3 is 14 residues long. Germline V gene lookup returns CDR1 MNHEY and CDR2 SVGAGI. The V gene lost 2 bases and the J gene lost 3 bases, with 10 bases spanning the gap. This chain uses TRBV6-5 with TRBJ1-1; possibly TRBD1 for D (5 bases). The sequenced sample consisted of PBMCs. This TCR came from a female donor in good health and CMV-seronegative. This CDR3 is CASSYTDTYTEAFF. CDR3 DNA: TGTGCCAGCAGTTACACGGACACCTACACTGAAGCTTTCTTT.